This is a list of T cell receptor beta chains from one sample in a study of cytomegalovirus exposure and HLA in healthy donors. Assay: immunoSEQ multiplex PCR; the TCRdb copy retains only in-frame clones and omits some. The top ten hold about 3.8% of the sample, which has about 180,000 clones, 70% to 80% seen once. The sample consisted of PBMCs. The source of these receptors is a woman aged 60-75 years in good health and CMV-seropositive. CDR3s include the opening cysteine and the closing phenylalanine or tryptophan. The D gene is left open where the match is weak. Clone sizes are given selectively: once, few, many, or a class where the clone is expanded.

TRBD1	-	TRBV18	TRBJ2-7	CASSPRQGYEQYF	TGTGCCAGCTCACCAAGACAGGGCTACGAGCAGTACTTC
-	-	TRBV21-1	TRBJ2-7	CASSFHPGQDLRDYEQYF	TGTGCCAGCAGCTTCCACCCGGGACAGGATCTAAGGGACTACGAGCAGTACTTC
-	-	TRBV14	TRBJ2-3	CASSQGLRLSTDTQYF	TGTGCCAGCAGCCAAGGGCTCAGGTTGAGCACAGATACGCAGTATTTT
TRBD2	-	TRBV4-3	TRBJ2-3	CASSQGSRAGGPYTQYF	TGCGCCAGCAGCCAAGGCTCTCGAGCGGGGGGGCCATATACGCAGTATTTT
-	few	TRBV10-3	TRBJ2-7	CAISEGLSKGEQYF	TGTGCCATCAGTGAGGGACTTTCCAAGGGCGAGCAGTACTTC
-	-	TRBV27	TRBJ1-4	CASSHGTNEKLFF	TGTGCCAGCAGCCACGGGACAAATGAAAAACTGTTTTTT
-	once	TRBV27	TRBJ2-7	CASSFLPVYEQYF	TGTGCCAGCAGTTTTCTCCCTGTCTACGAGCAGTACTTC
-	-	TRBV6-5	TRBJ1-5	CASSYSGGGFGQPQHF	TGTGCCAGCAGTTACTCGGGGGGGGGATTTGGGCAGCCCCAGCATTTT
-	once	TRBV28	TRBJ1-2	CASSPLTYGYTF	TGTGCCAGCAGTCCGCTAACCTATGGCTACACCTTC
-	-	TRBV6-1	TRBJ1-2	CASTRQAYGYTF	TGTGCCAGCACCCGACAGGCTTATGGCTACACCTTC
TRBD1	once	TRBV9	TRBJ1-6	CASSEGTGKNSPLHF	TGTGCCAGCAGCGAGGGGACAGGGAAAAATTCACCCCTCCACTTT
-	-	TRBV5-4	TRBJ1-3	CASSRGQSDSENTIYF	TGTGCCAGCAGCCGAGGACAGTCTGACTCTGAAAACACCATATATTTT
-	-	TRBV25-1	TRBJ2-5	CASSESGWETQYF	TGTGCCAGCAGTGAATCCGGGTGGGAGACCCAGTACTTC
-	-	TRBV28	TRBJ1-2	CASSLSRTSYGYTF	TGTGCCAGCAGTTTATCCCGGACAAGCTATGGCTACACCTTC
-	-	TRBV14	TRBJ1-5	CASSLGGAKPQHF	TGTGCCAGCAGCCTAGGCGGGGCGAAGCCCCAGCATTTT
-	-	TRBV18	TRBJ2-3	CASSARQSSTDTQYF	TGTGCCAGCTCAGCAAGACAGAGTAGCACAGATACGCAGTATTTT
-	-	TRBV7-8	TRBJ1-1	CASSLLAGAEAFF	TGTGCCAGCAGCTTATTAGCGGGGGCTGAAGCTTTCTTT
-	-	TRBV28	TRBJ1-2	CASSLTGSGYTF	TGTGCCAGCAGTCTAACAGGGTCTGGCTACACCTTC
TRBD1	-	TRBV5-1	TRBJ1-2	CASSLGGTGLYGGTF	TGCGCCAGCAGCTTGGGGGGGACAGGGCTCTATGGAGGCACCTTC
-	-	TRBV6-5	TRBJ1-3	CASFGVSGNTIYF	TGTGCCAGCTTCGGGGTGTCTGGAAACACCATATATTTT